This T cell receptor beta chain appears in the sequencing data of a study of T cell repertoires in cytomegalovirus infection. Overall study: CMV epitopes in the study were HLA-C-restricted (recently identified) and HLA-B-restricted (well studied).

In TCRdb, the reads were re-called with MiXCR into one record per CDR3 protein. There are about 570,000 distinct CDR3 sequences in the sample; roughly 42% occur only once, and roughly 50% lies in the top ten. This clonotype was detected only a few times. Its matching antigen is unknown. Germline V lookup: CDR1 SGHVS, CDR2 FNYEAQ. The CDR3 has 12 residues. Trimming left V 2 bases short and J 6 bases short, with 5 bases between. This sequence joins TRBV7-6 and TRBJ2-1, with unresolved D. The sequencing here drew on cultured PBMCs, taken from culture after CMV antigen stimulation. The source is a human donor in good health (CMV status not recorded). Some clones in this sample may be carry-over from other donors' samples. This chain's CDR3 is CASSLLANEQFF. CDR3 coding DNA: TGTGCCAGCAGCTTATTGGCCAATGAGCAGTTCTTC.